This T cell receptor beta chain was documented in a study of OX40 agonist ivuxolimab in advanced cancers. The wider study: Therapy given before enrollment (anti-PD-1, anti-PD-L1 or anti-CTLA-4) was allowed, and 30% to 50% had some.

Germline loops: CDR1 LNHDA, CDR2 SQIVND (reference sequence). The CDR3 spans 16 residues. Trimming took off 5 bases at V and 1 base at J, with 18 bases between the two ends. This clone is a singleton in its sample. Only in-frame clones appear in the TCRdb table, and some are missing; sequencing was by immunoSEQ multiplex PCR. The profile shows over 100,000 clones, around nine tenths of them singletons. This receptor was obtained from an adult with an advanced solid tumor such as melanoma, head and neck, liver or kidney cancer. The material was CD4+ or CD8+ T cells sorted from blood, obtained in a trial of the OX40 agonist ivuxolimab. The chain combines TRBV19 with TRBJ2-7; the D gene is possibly TRBD1 (7 bases). As DNA, the CDR3 is TGTGCCAGTAGTGCCCATCCAGGGGGGAGTTCCTACGAGCAGTACTTC. Protein: CASSAHPGGSSYEQYF. The full variable domain, its missing parts supplied by reference TRBV19 and TRBJ2-7, is DGGITQSPKYLFRKEGQNVTLSCEQNLNHDAMYWYRQDPGQGLRLIYYSQIVNDFQKGDIAEGYSVSREKKESFPLTVTSAQKNPTAFYLCASSAHPGGSSYEQYFGPGTRLTVT.